The sequence of this TCR beta chain was determined in a study of identical twins. The CDR3 spans 14 residues. Trimming cost V 5 bases and J 2 bases, with 12 bases left between them. The germline V gene has CDR1 SQVTM and CDR2 ANQGSEA. TCRdb reprocessed the 5' RACE reads with MiXCR, giving one entry per CDR3 protein. The table has 500,000 to 550,000 distinct CDR3 sequences, under 25% seen once; the top ten hold around 1%. This clonotype was recorded a few times. The sample was also linked to a second study, of T cells expressing NK-cell markers.

The source of this sequence is a woman between 18 and 30 years old in good health. The V call is TRBV29-1, the J call TRBJ2-2; D not resolved. Sequencing input: CD4+ T cells sorted from blood. The CDR3 DNA reads as TGCAGCGTTCTCCCACAGCTCAACACCGGGGAGCTGTTTTTT. Translating gives CSVLPQLNTGELFF.